These T cell receptor delta chains were read from a single sample in a study of gamma-delta chains in newborns, infants, children. TCRdb fed the reads to CATT. The table records about 4,800 delta-chain clones, about 3% of them present only once. The sequenced sample was blood. Every receptor here comes from a child who was a newborn, infant or young child, either healthy, febrile or measles-vaccinated (not recorded which). Both conserved end residues are part of each CDR3. The D gene is left open where the match is weak. A row's size may be missing; if present it is once, few, many or a size class.

cdr3_length: 17
clone_size: NA
d_call: TRDD3
j_call: TRDJ3
v_call: TRDV2
cdr3_nt: TGTGCCTGCGACTACTGGGGGAGCTCCTGGGACACCCGACAAATGTTTTTC
cdr3_aa: CACDYWGSSWDTRQMFF

cdr3_length: 18
clone_size: medium-sized
d_call: TRDD3
j_call: TRDJ2
v_call: TRDV2
cdr3_nt: TGTGCCTGTGACACCGTGAGTGGGGGATACGCTTTGACAGCACAACTCTTCTTT
cdr3_aa: CACDTVSGGYALTAQLFF

cdr3_length: 18
clone_size: medium-sized
d_call: TRDD3
j_call: TRDJ3
v_call: TRDV2
cdr3_nt: TGTGCCTGTGACAGTACTGGGGGCCGCTCCTGGGACACCCGACAGATGTTTTTC
cdr3_aa: CACDSTGGRSWDTRQMFF

cdr3_length: 13
clone_size: medium-sized
d_call: TRDD3
j_call: TRDJ2
v_call: TRDV2
cdr3_nt: TGTGCCTGCCCCTACTGGGGGACAGCACAACTCTTCTTT
cdr3_aa: CACPYWGTAQLFF

cdr3_length: 19
clone_size: medium-sized
d_call: TRDD3
j_call: TRDJ3
v_call: TRDV2
cdr3_nt: TGTGCCTGTGACACCGTACTGGGGGATACGCCCTGGGACACCCGACAGATGTTTTTC
cdr3_aa: CACDTVLGDTPWDTRQMFF

cdr3_length: 13
clone_size: large
d_call: NA
j_call: TRDJ3
v_call: TRDV2
cdr3_nt: TGTGCCTGTGACACATGGGACACCCGACAGATGTTTTTC
cdr3_aa: CACDTWDTRQMFF

cdr3_length: 20
clone_size: medium-sized
d_call: TRDD3
j_call: TRDJ3
v_call: TRDV2
cdr3_nt: TGTGCCTGTGACACGTACTGGGGGAGCGACAGCTCCTGGGACACCCGACAGATGTTTTTC
cdr3_aa: CACDTYWGSDSSWDTRQMFF

cdr3_length: 19
clone_size: medium-sized
d_call: TRDD3
j_call: TRDJ3
v_call: TRDV2
cdr3_nt: TGTGCCTGTGACATACTGGGGGATTCCAAATCCTGGGACACCCGACAGATGTTTTTC
cdr3_aa: CACDILGDSKSWDTRQMFF

cdr3_length: 19
clone_size: NA
d_call: TRDD3
j_call: TRDJ3
v_call: TRDV2
cdr3_nt: TGTGCCTGTGACCGACTGGGGGATGGGAGCTCCTGGGATACCCGACAGATGTTTTTC
cdr3_aa: CACDRLGDGSSWDTRQMFF

cdr3_length: 14
clone_size: large
d_call: TRDD3
j_call: TRDJ2
v_call: TRDV2
cdr3_nt: TGTGCCTGTGACATACTGGGGGAGACAGCACAACTCTTCTTT
cdr3_aa: CACDILGETAQLFF

cdr3_length: 19
clone_size: few
d_call: TRDD3
j_call: TRDJ3
v_call: TRDV2
cdr3_nt: TGTGCCTGTGACACTGGGGGATACGCGAGCTCCTGGGACACCCGACAGATGTTTTTC
cdr3_aa: CACDTGGYASSWDTRQMFF

cdr3_length: 18
clone_size: medium-sized
d_call: TRDD3
j_call: TRDJ3
v_call: TRDV2
cdr3_nt: TGTGCCTGTGACCGACTGGGGGGTAGCTCCTGGGACACCCGACAGATGTTTTTC
cdr3_aa: CACDRLGGSSWDTRQMFF

cdr3_length: 18
clone_size: many
d_call: TRDD3
j_call: TRDJ3
v_call: TRDV2
cdr3_nt: TGTGCCTGTGACCCTCTGGGGGATACGCGCGGGGACACCCGACAGATGTTTTTC
cdr3_aa: CACDPLGDTRGDTRQMFF

cdr3_length: 19
clone_size: medium-sized
d_call: NA
j_call: TRDJ3
v_call: TRDV2
cdr3_nt: TGTGCCTGTGACACGGTAGGGGATTCGTTCTCCTGGGACACCCGACAGATGTTTTTC
cdr3_aa: CACDTVGDSFSWDTRQMFF

cdr3_length: 21
clone_size: NA
d_call: TRDD3
j_call: TRDJ3
v_call: TRAV29/DV5
cdr3_nt: TGTGCAGCAAGCAGTTTTTTTTTACTGGGGGGAAGCTCCTGGGACACCCGACAGATGTTTTTC
cdr3_aa: CAASSFFLLGGSSWDTRQMFF

cdr3_length: 20
clone_size: few
d_call: NA
j_call: TRDJ3
v_call: TRDV2
cdr3_nt: TGTGCCTGTGACCGTATTACGAGTTCACCTCTCTCCTGGGACACCCGACAGATGTTCTTC
cdr3_aa: CACDRITSSPLSWDTRQMFF

cdr3_length: 18
clone_size: few
d_call: TRDD3
j_call: TRDJ2
v_call: TRDV2
cdr3_nt: TGTGCCTGCGACACCATTCTGGGGGATACTACTTTGACAGCACAACTCTTCTTT
cdr3_aa: CACDTILGDTTLTAQLFF

cdr3_length: 20
clone_size: medium-sized
d_call: TRDD3
j_call: TRDJ3
v_call: TRDV2
cdr3_nt: TGTGCCTGTGACACCGCCGGGGGATACCCAAGCTCCTGGGACACCCGACAGATGTTTTTC
cdr3_aa: CACDTAGGYPSSWDTRQMFF

cdr3_length: 19
clone_size: medium-sized
d_call: TRDD3
j_call: TRDJ3
v_call: TRDV2
cdr3_nt: TGTGCCTGTGACACCGCTGGGGGCCCCAGCTCCTGGGACACCCGACAGATGTTTTTC
cdr3_aa: CACDTAGGPSSWDTRQMFF

cdr3_length: 19
clone_size: medium-sized
d_call: TRDD3
j_call: TRDJ2
v_call: TRDV2
cdr3_nt: TGTGCCTGTGACACCTTACTGGGGGCTACCCTCGATTTGACAGCACAACTCTTCTTT
cdr3_aa: CACDTLLGATLDLTAQLFF

cdr3_length: 19
clone_size: medium-sized
d_call: TRDD3
j_call: TRDJ3
v_call: TRDV2
cdr3_nt: TGTGCCTGTGACACCGTTTACTGGGGGAGCTCCTGGGACACCCGACAGATGTTTTTC
cdr3_aa: CACDTVYWGSSWDTRQMFF

cdr3_length: 20
clone_size: medium-sized
d_call: TRDD3
j_call: TRDJ3
v_call: TRDV2
cdr3_nt: TGTGCCTGTGACACCGTGGGGGGATACGCGAGCTCCTGGGACACCCGACAGATGTTTTTC
cdr3_aa: CACDTVGGYASSWDTRQMFF

cdr3_length: 20
clone_size: few
d_call: TRDD3
j_call: TRDJ3
v_call: TRDV2
cdr3_nt: TGTGCCTGTGAAACTTACTGGGGGATACGGACCTCCTGGGGCACCCGACAGATGTTTTTC
cdr3_aa: CACETYWGIRTSWGTRQMFF

cdr3_length: 20
clone_size: medium-sized
d_call: TRDD3
j_call: TRDJ3
v_call: TRDV2
cdr3_nt: TGTGCCTGTGACACTTACTGGGGGATACCCAGCTCCTGGGACACCCGACAGATGTTTTTC
cdr3_aa: CACDTYWGIPSSWDTRQMFF

cdr3_length: 19
clone_size: large
d_call: NA
j_call: TRDJ3
v_call: TRDV2
cdr3_nt: TGTGCCTGTGACTCCATCTGGGGTGGAAGCTCCTGGGACACCCGACAGATGTTTTTC
cdr3_aa: CACDSIWGGSSWDTRQMFF

cdr3_length: 15
clone_size: large
d_call: TRDD3
j_call: TRDJ2
v_call: TRDV2
cdr3_nt: TGTGCCTGTGACGTACTGGGGGATTTGACAGCACAACTCTTCTTT
cdr3_aa: CACDVLGDLTAQLFF

cdr3_length: 15
clone_size: medium-sized
d_call: NA
j_call: TRDJ1
v_call: TRDV3
cdr3_nt: TGTGCCTTTACACTGGAGGTCTGGTACACCGATAAACTCATCTTT
cdr3_aa: CAFTLEVWYTDKLIF

cdr3_length: 17
clone_size: medium-sized
d_call: TRDD3
j_call: TRDJ3
v_call: TRDV2
cdr3_nt: TGTGCCTGCGGACTGGGGGTCCAACACTGGGACACCCGACAGGTGTTTTTC
cdr3_aa: CACGLGVQHWDTRQVFF

cdr3_length: 20
clone_size: NA
d_call: TRDD3
j_call: TRDJ3
v_call: TRDV2
cdr3_nt: TGTGCCTGTGACGCACTCCGTACTGGGGGATACCACCGGGACACCCGACAAATGTTTTTC
cdr3_aa: CACDALRTGGYHRDTRQMFF

cdr3_length: 15
clone_size: few
d_call: TRDD3
j_call: TRDJ1
v_call: TRDV2
cdr3_nt: TGTGCCTGTGACTACTGGGGGATCGGCGGCGATAAACTCATCTTT
cdr3_aa: CACDYWGIGGDKLIF

cdr3_length: 19
clone_size: medium-sized
d_call: TRDD3
j_call: TRDJ3
v_call: TRDV2
cdr3_nt: TGTGCCTGTGACACCCTGGGGGATACGCGAGAATGGGACACCCGACAGATGTTTTTC
cdr3_aa: CACDTLGDTREWDTRQMFF

cdr3_length: 21
clone_size: few
d_call: TRDD3
j_call: TRDJ3
v_call: TRDV2
cdr3_nt: TGTGCCTGTGACACCGGAGCTATACTGGGGGTTAGCTCCTGGGACACCCGACAGATGTTCTTC
cdr3_aa: CACDTGAILGVSSWDTRQMFF

cdr3_length: 15
clone_size: few
d_call: NA
j_call: TRDJ2
v_call: TRDV2
cdr3_nt: TGTGCCTGTGACAGTTTGGGGGCCTTGACAGCACAACTCTTCTTT
cdr3_aa: CACDSLGALTAQLFF

cdr3_length: 19
clone_size: medium-sized
d_call: TRDD3
j_call: TRDJ3
v_call: TRDV2
cdr3_nt: TGTGCCTGTGACTCCCCTGGGGATACGCGAACCTGGGACACCCGACAGATGTTTTTC
cdr3_aa: CACDSPGDTRTWDTRQMFF

cdr3_length: 22
clone_size: few
d_call: TRDD3
j_call: TRDJ2
v_call: TRDV1
cdr3_nt: TGTGCTCTTGGGGAACTCCTTAGTTTTACTGGGGGATACCGAGCTTTGACAGCACAACTCTTCTTT
cdr3_aa: CALGELLSFTGGYRALTAQLFF

cdr3_length: 19
clone_size: large
d_call: TRDD3
j_call: TRDJ3
v_call: TRDV2
cdr3_nt: TGTGCCTGTGACAAAGTACTGGGGGATAGCTCCTGGGACACCCGACAGATGTTTTTC
cdr3_aa: CACDKVLGDSSWDTRQMFF

cdr3_length: 26
clone_size: medium-sized
d_call: NA
j_call: TRDJ3
v_call: TRAV29/DV5
cdr3_nt: TGTGCAGCAAGCGCGGGACTTCCTACTTTTATCCTGGGGGTCTCCCAAAGCTCCTGGGACACCCGACAGATGTTTTTC
cdr3_aa: CAASAGLPTFILGVSQSSWDTRQMFF

cdr3_length: 18
clone_size: medium-sized
d_call: TRDD3
j_call: TRDJ3
v_call: TRDV2
cdr3_nt: TGTGCCTGTGACACCGTGGGGGATACGCCCTGGGACACCCGACAGATGTTTTTC
cdr3_aa: CACDTVGDTPWDTRQMFF

cdr3_length: 22
clone_size: NA
d_call: TRDD3
j_call: TRDJ2
v_call: TRDV1
cdr3_nt: TGTGCTCTTGGGGAACCGGGAAGTGGTTGGGGGATACGAAGGGCTTTGACGGCACAACTCTTCTTT
cdr3_aa: CALGEPGSGWGIRRALTAQLFF

cdr3_length: 19
clone_size: medium-sized
d_call: TRDD3
j_call: TRDJ3
v_call: TRDV2
cdr3_nt: TGTGCCTGTGACTTCTTACTGGGGGATACCTCCTGGGACACCCGACAGATGTTTTTC
cdr3_aa: CACDFLLGDTSWDTRQMFF

cdr3_length: 18
clone_size: large
d_call: TRDD3
j_call: TRDJ3
v_call: TRDV2
cdr3_nt: TGTGCCTGTGACGCTCTGGGGGATGAAGGCTGGGACACCCGACAGATGTTTTTC
cdr3_aa: CACDALGDEGWDTRQMFF

cdr3_length: 19
clone_size: large
d_call: NA
j_call: TRDJ3
v_call: TRDV2
cdr3_nt: TGTGCCTGTGACACCGTGACTCCCAAGCGCTCCTGGGACACCCGACAGATGTTTTTC
cdr3_aa: CACDTVTPKRSWDTRQMFF

cdr3_length: 18
clone_size: medium-sized
d_call: NA
j_call: TRDJ3
v_call: TRDV2
cdr3_nt: TGTGCCTGTGACACCGTCCCTGCGAACTCCTGGGACACCCGACAGATGTTTTTC
cdr3_aa: CACDTVPANSWDTRQMFF

cdr3_length: 15
clone_size: medium-sized
d_call: TRDD3
j_call: TRDJ2
v_call: TRDV2
cdr3_nt: TGTGCCTGTGAACCACTGGGGGACATGACAGCACAACTCTTCTTT
cdr3_aa: CACEPLGDMTAQLFF

cdr3_length: 18
clone_size: few
d_call: TRDD3
j_call: TRDJ2
v_call: TRDV2
cdr3_nt: TGTGCCTGTGACACATTAGATACTGGGGGCCGTTTGACAGCACAACTCTTCTTT
cdr3_aa: CACDTLDTGGRLTAQLFF